This passage covers 9 T cell receptor beta chains from one sample sequenced in a study of T cell responses to AZD1222 COVID-19 vaccine. The data were produced by immunoSEQ multiplex PCR, yet TCRdb's version contains in-frame clones alone and is incomplete. The sample lists 250,000 to 300,000 clones, 85% to 95% occurring once. The source material was peripheral blood, sampled 28 days after the second AZD1222 dose. These receptors all stem from an adult who received the AZD1222 COVID-19 vaccine.

The chain employs TRBV11-2 and TRBJ2-7; a possible D gene is TRBD2 (6 bases). Germline V lookup: CDR1 SGHAT, CDR2 FQNNGV. With 7 bases removed from V and 4 bases from J, the gap between germline ends came to 14 bases. The CDR3 sequence is 13 residues long. CDR3: CASTLKAGYEQYF. The CDR3 nucleotides read TGTGCCAGCACCCTAAAGGCGGGATACGAGCAGTACTTC.

The V call is TRBV18, the J call TRBJ1-1, with D possibly being TRBD1 (5 bases). The V end was cut by 2 bases, the J end by 2 bases, with 12 bases between. Germline V lookup: CDR1 KGHSH, CDR2 LQKENI. The CDR3 loop spans 15 amino acids. CDR3 sequence (DNA): TGTGCCAGCTCACCAGGTGGAGGGGCCAACACTGAAGCTTTCTTT. This translates into CASSPGGGANTEAFF.

The rearrangement links TRBV5-4 to TRBJ2-3; D remains unclear. V lost 2 bases to trimming and J lost 3 bases, with 10 bases between them. The CDR3 length is 14 residues. Germline CDR1 is SGHNT and CDR2 is YYREEE (reference sequence). The CDR3 region is CASSLSITTDTQYF. The CDR3 nucleotides are TGTGCCAGCAGCTTATCGATAACGACAGATACGCAGTATTTT.

This clone was counted only a few times. The chain couples TRBV19 to TRBJ1-1; no definite D call. V was shortened by 9 bases and J by 1 base, with 15 bases between the two germline ends. CDR3 length: 14 amino acids. Looked up from germline, CDR1 is LNHDA and CDR2 is SQIVND (reference sequence). The CDR3 reads CASRTVSGNTEAFF. The CDR3 DNA follows: TGTGCCAGCCGGACGGTTTCAGGGAACACTGAAGCTTTCTTT.

This rearrangement joins TRBV6-5 to TRBJ1-1; D may be TRBD1 (6 bases). The V gene lost 7 bases and the J gene lost 7 bases, with 13 bases spanning the gap. This CDR3 region has 12 residues. Germline-derived CDR1 and CDR2 are MNHEY and SVGAGI. The CDR3 nucleotides are TGTGCCAGCAATACTTACAGGGATGAAGCTTTCTTT. This gives the protein CASNTYRDEAFF.

The chain combines TRBV6-2 or TRBV6-3 with TRBJ1-1; the D is unclear. CDR1 is MNHEY, CDR2 SVGEGT, per germline. Between the trimmed V and J ends, which lost 2 bases and 1 base, there was a span of 8 bases. CDR3 length: 14 residues. The CDR3 DNA reads TGTGCCAGCAGTTACCAAGGCCAGAACACTGAAGCTTTCTTT. Amino acids: CASSYQGQNTEAFF.

The chain has TRBV7-8 and TRBJ2-7; D not resolved. The V and J ends lost 1 base and 3 bases respectively, with 10 bases between them. The CDR3 has 14 amino acids. Germline CDR1 reads SGHVS; CDR2 reads FQNEAQ. This chain's CDR3 is CASSLGILLYEQYF. As DNA, the CDR3 is TGTGCCAGCAGCTTAGGGATCCTGCTCTACGAGCAGTACTTC.

This rearrangement joins TRBV5-1 to TRBJ2-7; D assignment may be TRBD1 or TRBD2 (5 bases each). The CDR3 runs 16 residues. In germline, CDR1 is SGHRS, CDR2 YFSETQ. V lost 0 bases, J lost 5 bases, and 18 bases lay in between. CDR3 coding DNA: TGCGCCAGCAGCTTGGGACCTCTGGGGGAAGGCCACGAGCAGTACTTC. It yields the protein CASSLGPLGEGHEQYF.

This chain links TRBV28 with TRBJ1-1; D may be TRBD1 (5 bases). The V gene lost 7 bases and the J gene lost 0 bases, with 15 bases spanning the gap. The germline V gene has CDR1 MDHEN and CDR2 SYDVKM. CDR3 size: 15 residues. This chain's CDR3 is CASIPAGEVNTEAFF. CDR3 sequence (DNA): TGTGCCAGCATCCCAGCGGGGGAAGTGAACACTGAAGCTTTCTTT.